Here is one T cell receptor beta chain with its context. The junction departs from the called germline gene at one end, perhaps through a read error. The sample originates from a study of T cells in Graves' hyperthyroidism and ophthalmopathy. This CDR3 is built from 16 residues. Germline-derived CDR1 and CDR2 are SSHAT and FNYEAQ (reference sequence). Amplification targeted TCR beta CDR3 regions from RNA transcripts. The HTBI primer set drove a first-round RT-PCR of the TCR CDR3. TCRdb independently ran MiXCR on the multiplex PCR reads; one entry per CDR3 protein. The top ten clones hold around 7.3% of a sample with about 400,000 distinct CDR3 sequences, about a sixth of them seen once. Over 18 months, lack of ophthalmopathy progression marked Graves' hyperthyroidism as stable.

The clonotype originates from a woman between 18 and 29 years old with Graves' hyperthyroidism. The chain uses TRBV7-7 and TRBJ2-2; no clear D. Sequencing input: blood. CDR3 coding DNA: TGTGCTAGCAGCCTACAGATAACTTCGAACACCGGGGAGCTGTTTTTT. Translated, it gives CASSLQITSNTGELFF.